This note documents a single T cell receptor beta chain sequence. The clone's antigen remains unknown. Base qualities are not at hand, and no much larger clone is one base apart. Donors formed part of the validation cohort, which comprised 120 subjects and was distinct from the first cohort of several hundred subjects. The library came from the immunoSEQ multiplex PCR assay. In the original analysis: A statistical classification framework was developed to diagnose cytomegalovirus status using the catalog of TCR beta chain sequences. TCRdb provides this immuneACCESS table in a form limited to in-frame rearrangements. Some clones are lacking; in checked studies, under half of them reflect an unresolved V gene, and why the rest are absent is not known. V and J calls and clone size follow that table, whereas D and trimming were derived from the DNA. Across this sample there are more than 90,000 clones, with about 83% seen only once. The biggest ten clones account for 4% to 6% of the sample.

These data come from a study of cytomegalovirus exposure and HLA in healthy donors (dated by TCRdb to about 2017). Study-wide context: According to a later analysis, one platform produced both the 110 or so validation repertoires and the approximately 600 repertoires of the first cohort. Besides the first cohort of 666 subjects, a separate validation cohort made up of over 100 different subjects was used. The study was designed to test whether signatures of past pathogen exposure could be identified by cataloging public T cell receptors. To predict cytomegalovirus infection status, the study brought together high-throughput TCR immunosequencing, statistical association of individual TCRs with disease status, and machine learning. The paper as a whole reports these results and caveats: Three of the identified cytomegalovirus-associated TCR beta chains were confirmed in vitro to be specific for cytomegalovirus antigens. All 120 or so repertoires were used to score co-occurrence in the validation cohort in a later analysis, because that analysis had no HLA typing for the cohort. The study gave a list of some 150 TCR beta chains associated with cytomegalovirus. Most TCR sequences were seen in very few donors, while some public TCRs were found in many individuals. A later analysis found that TCRs clustered in the first cohort also tended to co-occur in the 120 validation repertoires, with approximately 93% of cluster scores above 0. Cytomegalovirus status was reported to be diagnosed by the classifier with high specificity and sensitivity in both the original and validation cohorts. The authors suggested that the approach could potentially be generalized to other disease states and immunological phenotypes.

V sheds 0 bases and J sheds 3 bases, leaving 21 bases between their ends. The CDR3 covers 19 residues, taking in both the cysteine and the phenylalanine. Only CDR3 DNA remains: 57 bases, in frame from the first base. CDR1 and CDR2 are drawn from the germline V gene: SNHLY, FYNNEI. This TCR was recovered from a man younger than 35 in good health and CMV-seronegative. Sample: PBMCs. The V and J genes are TRBV2 and TRBJ2-1; the D gene is perhaps TRBD1, on 6 matching bases. For the CDR3, the sequence is CASSEAILKSRTVYNEQFF. DNA sequence: TGTGCCAGCAGTGAAGCGATCTTAAAGTCTCGGACAGTCTACAATGAGCAGTTCTTC.